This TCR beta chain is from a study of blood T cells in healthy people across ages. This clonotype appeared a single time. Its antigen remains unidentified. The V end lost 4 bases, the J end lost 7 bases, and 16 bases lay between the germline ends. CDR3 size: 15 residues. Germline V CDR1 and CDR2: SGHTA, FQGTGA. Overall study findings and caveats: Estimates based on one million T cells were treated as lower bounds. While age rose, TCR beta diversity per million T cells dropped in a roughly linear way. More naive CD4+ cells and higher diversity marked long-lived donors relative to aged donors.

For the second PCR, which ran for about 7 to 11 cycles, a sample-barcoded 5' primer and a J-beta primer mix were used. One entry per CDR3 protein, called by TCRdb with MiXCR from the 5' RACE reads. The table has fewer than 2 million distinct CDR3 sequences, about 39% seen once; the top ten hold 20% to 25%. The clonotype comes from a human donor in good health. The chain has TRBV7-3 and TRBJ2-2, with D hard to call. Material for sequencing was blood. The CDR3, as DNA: TGTGCCAGCAGCTCTTCGGGTCTCACAAGCGGGGAGCTGTTTTTT. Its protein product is CASSSSGLTSGELFF. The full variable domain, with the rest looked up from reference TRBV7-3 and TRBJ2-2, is GAGVSQTPSNKVTEKGKYVELRCDPISGHTALYWYRQSLGQGPEFLIYFQGTGAADDSGLPNDRFFAVRPEGSVSTLKIQRTERGDSAVYLCASSSSGLTSGELFFGEGSRLTVL.